This T cell receptor beta chain was obtained from a study of patients and donors after allogeneic stem cell transplantation. V lost 2 bases to trimming and J lost 3 bases; unmatched junction nucleotides: 4. Germline V gene lookup returns CDR1 SGHVS and CDR2 FQNEAQ. The CDR3 length is 15 residues. TCRdb redid the calling of the RT-PCR reads with MiXCR, one entry per CDR3 protein. The table lists 150,000 to 200,000 distinct CDR3 sequences, about 30% of them singletons. The sequence was obtained from a human donor who was either an allogeneic HSCT recipient or a stem cell or donor lymphocyte infusion donor (not recorded which). It is not recorded whose cells these are; they may come from a transplant donor. The sample taken for sequencing was blood, either unsorted or a sorted T cell fraction (not recorded which). V is TRBV7-8 and J is TRBJ2-3; 8 nucleotides match TRBD1. CDR3 loop: CASSLQGARTDTQYF. CDR3 in DNA: TGTGCCAGCAGCTTACAGGGGGCGCGGACAGATACGCAGTATTTT.